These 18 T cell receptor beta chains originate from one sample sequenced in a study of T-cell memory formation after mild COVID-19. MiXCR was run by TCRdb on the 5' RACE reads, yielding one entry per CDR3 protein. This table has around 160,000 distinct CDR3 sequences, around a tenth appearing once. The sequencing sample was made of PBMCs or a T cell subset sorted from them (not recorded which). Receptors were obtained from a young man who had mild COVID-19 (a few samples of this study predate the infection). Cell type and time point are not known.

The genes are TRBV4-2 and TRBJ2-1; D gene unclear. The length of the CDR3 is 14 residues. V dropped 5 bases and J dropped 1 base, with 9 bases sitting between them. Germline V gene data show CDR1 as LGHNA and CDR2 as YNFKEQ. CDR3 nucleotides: TGTGCCAGCAGCGAAGCCAAGTCCTACAATGAGCAGTTCTTC. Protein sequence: CASSEAKSYNEQFF.

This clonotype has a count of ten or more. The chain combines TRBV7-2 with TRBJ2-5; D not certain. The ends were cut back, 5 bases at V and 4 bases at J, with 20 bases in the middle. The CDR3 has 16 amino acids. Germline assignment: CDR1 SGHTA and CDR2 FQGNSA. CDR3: CASSPARSVLGETQYF. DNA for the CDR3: TGTGCCAGCAGCCCAGCCCGGTCGGTTTTGGGAGAGACCCAGTACTTC.

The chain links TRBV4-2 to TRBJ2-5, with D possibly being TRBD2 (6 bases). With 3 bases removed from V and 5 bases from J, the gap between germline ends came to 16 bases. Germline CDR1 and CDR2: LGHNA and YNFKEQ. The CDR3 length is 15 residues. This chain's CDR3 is CASSHPIGAGETQYF. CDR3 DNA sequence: TGTGCCAGCAGCCACCCCATTGGGGCGGGGGAGACCCAGTACTTC.

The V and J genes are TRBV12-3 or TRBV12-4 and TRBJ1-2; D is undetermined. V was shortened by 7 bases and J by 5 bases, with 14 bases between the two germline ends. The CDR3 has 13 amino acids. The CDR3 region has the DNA TGTGCCAGCACTCCCGGAGTCGGGTATGGCTACACCTTC. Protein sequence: CASTPGVGYGYTF.

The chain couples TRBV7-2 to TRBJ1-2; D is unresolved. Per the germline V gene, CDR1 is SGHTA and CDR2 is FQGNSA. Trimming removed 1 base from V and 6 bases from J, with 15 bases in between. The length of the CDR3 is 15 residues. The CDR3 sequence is CASSLVQAGWDGYTF. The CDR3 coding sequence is TGTGCCAGCAGCTTAGTCCAGGCTGGTTGGGATGGCTACACCTTC.

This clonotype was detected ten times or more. CDR3 DNA sequence: TGCGCCAGCAGCTTACAGGGGGGGGGTAATCAGCCCCAGCATTTT. Encoded protein: CASSLQGGGNQPQHF. V is TRBV5-1 and J is TRBJ1-5, with 8 positions matching TRBD1. With 2 bases clipped from V and 4 bases from J, the junction kept 5 bases outside the gene matches. Germline V gene lookup returns CDR1 SGHRS and CDR2 YFSETQ. The CDR3 totals 15 residues. Looking up the rest from reference TRBV5-1 and TRBJ1-5 gives the full variable domain: KAGVTQTPRYLIKTRGQQVTLSCSPISGHRSVSWYQQTPGQGLQFLFEYFSETQRNKGNFPGRFSGRQFSNSRSEMNVSTLELGDSALYLCASSLQGGGNQPQHFGDGTRLSIL.

CDR3 amino acids: CAISGVASDYNEQFF. CDR3 in DNA: TGTGCCATCAGTGGTGTAGCGTCCGACTACAATGAGCAGTTCTTC. This chain joins TRBV10-3 and TRBJ2-1, with D possibly being TRBD2 (5 bases). Trimming pared 4 bases from V and 3 bases from J, leaving 13 bases between. This CDR3 contains 15 residues. CDR1 is ENHRY and CDR2 is SYGVKD in the germline V gene.

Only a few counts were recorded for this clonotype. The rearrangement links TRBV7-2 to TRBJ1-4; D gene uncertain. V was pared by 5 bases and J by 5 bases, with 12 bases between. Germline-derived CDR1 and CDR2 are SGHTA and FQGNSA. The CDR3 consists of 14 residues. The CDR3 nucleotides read TGTGCCAGCAGCCAGCTAGGGATCAATGAAAAACTGTTTTTT. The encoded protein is CASSQLGINEKLFF.

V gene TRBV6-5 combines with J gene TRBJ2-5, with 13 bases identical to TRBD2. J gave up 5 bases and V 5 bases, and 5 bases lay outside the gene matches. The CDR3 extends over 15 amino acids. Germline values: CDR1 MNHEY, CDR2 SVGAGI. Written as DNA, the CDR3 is TGTGCCAGCAGTCCCGAGGGACTAGCGGGGGAGACCCAGTACTTC. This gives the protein CASSPEGLAGETQYF.

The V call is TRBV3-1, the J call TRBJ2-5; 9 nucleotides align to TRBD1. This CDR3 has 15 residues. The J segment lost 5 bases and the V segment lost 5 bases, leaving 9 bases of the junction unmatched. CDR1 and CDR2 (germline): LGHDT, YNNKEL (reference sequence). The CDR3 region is CASSKGTGSWETQYF. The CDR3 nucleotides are TGTGCCAGCAGCAAAGGGACAGGGAGTTGGGAGACCCAGTACTTC.

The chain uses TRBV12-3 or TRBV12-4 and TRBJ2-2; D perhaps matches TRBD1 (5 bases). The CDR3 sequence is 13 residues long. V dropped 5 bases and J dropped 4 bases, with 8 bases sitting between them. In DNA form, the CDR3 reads TGTGCCAGCAGTCCCGACAGCACCGGGGAGCTGTTTTTT. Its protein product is CASSPDSTGELFF.

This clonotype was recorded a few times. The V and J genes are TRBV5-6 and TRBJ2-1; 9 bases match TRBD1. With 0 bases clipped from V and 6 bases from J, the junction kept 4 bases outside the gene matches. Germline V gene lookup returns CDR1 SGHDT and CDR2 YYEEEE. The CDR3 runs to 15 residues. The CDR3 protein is CASSLVGQGSNEQFF. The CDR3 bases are TGTGCCAGCAGCTTGGTGGGACAGGGCAGCAATGAGCAGTTCTTC.

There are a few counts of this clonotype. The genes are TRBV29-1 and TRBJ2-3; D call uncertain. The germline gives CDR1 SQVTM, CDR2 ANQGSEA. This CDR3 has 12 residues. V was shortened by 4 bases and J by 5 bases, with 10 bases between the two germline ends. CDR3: CSVAAHEDTQYF. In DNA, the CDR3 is TGCAGCGTTGCTGCTCACGAAGATACGCAGTATTTT.

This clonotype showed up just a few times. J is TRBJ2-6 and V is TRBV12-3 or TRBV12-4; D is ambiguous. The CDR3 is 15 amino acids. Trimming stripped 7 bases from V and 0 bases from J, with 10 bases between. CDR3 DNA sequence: TGTGCCAGCACCTCGCCGGGCTCTGGGGCCAACGTCCTGACTTTC. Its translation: CASTSPGSGANVLTF.

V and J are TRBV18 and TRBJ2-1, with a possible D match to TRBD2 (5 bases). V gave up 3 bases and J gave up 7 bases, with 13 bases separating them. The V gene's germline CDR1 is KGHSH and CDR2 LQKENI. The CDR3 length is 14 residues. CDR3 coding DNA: TGTGCCAGCTCACCTAACCAGCGGAGTAATGAGCAGTTCTTC. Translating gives CASSPNQRSNEQFF.

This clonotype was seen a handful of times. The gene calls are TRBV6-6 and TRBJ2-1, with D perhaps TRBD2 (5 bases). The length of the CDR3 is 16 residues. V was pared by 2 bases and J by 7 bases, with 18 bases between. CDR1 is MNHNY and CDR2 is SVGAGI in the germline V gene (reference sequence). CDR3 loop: CASSYRRHLGDNEQFF. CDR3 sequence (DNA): TGTGCCAGCAGTTACCGCCGTCACCTCGGGGATAATGAGCAGTTCTTC.

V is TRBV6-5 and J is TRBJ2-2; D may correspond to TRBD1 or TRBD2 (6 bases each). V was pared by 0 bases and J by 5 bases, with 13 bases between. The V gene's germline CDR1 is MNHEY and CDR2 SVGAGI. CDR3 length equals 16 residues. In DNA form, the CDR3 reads TGTGCCAGCAGTTACTCGATCGTAGGGGGGACCGGGGAGCTGTTTTTT. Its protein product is CASSYSIVGGTGELFF.

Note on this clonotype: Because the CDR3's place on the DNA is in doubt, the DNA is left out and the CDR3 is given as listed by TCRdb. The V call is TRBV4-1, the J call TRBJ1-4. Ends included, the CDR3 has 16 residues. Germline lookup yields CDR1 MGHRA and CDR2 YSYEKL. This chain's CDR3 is CASSQDNTALMKNCFF.